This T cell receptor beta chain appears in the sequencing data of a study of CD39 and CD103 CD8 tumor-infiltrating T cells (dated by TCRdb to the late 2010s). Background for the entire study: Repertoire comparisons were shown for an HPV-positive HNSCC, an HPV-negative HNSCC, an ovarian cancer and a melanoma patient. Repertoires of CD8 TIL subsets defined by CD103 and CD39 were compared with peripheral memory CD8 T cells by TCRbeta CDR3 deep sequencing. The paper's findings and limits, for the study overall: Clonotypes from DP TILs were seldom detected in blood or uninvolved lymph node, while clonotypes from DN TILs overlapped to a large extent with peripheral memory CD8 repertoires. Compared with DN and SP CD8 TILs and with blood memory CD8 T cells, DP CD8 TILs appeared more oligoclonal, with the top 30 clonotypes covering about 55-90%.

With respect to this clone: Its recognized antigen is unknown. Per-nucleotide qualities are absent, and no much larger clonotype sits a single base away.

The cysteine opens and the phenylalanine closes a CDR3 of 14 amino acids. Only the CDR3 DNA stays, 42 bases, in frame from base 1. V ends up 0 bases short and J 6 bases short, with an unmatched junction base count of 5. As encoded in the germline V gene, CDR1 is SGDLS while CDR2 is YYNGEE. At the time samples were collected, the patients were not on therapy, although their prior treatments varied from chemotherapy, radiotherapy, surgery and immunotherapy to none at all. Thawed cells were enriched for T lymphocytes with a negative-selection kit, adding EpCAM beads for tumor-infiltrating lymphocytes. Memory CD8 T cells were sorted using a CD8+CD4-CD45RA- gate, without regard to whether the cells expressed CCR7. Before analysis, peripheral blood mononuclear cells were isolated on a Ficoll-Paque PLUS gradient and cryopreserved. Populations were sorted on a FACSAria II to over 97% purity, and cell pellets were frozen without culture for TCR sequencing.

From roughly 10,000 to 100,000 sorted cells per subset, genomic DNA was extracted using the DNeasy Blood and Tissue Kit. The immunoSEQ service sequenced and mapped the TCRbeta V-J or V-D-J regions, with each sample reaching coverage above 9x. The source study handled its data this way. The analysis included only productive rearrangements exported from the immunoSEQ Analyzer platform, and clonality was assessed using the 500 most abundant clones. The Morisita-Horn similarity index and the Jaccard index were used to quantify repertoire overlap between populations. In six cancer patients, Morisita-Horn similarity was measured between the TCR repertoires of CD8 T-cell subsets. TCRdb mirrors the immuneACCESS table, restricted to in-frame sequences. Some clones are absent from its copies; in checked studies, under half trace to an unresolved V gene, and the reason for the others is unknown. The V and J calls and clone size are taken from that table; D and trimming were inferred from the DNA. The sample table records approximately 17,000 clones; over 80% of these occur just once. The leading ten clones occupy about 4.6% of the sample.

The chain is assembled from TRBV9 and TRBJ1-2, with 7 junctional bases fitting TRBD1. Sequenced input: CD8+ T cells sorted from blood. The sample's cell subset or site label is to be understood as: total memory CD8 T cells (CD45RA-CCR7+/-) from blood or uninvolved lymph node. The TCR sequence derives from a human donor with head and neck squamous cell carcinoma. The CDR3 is CASSVGRGGDGYTF. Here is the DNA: TGTGCCAGCAGCGTAGGTCGAGGGGGCGATGGCTACACCTTC.